Listed here are 3 T cell receptor beta chains from one sample, sequenced in a study of T cell changes during pregnancy in multiple sclerosis. TCRdb keeps only in-frame clones here, not all; method: immunoSEQ multiplex PCR. The sample shows around 31,000 clones, under 95% of them seen only once. The sequences come from CD4+ T cells from peripheral blood mononuclear cells, collected in the second trimester of pregnancy. The receptors here all came from a female donor with multiple sclerosis, enrolled in a pregnancy study.

The J gene is TRBJ2-1, the V gene TRBV7-2, with 9 bases identical to TRBD2. V shed 1 base and J 9 bases; nucleotides not matched to a gene: 10. The V gene's germline CDR1 is SGHTA and CDR2 FQGNSA. This CDR3 has 16 amino acids. CDR3 sequence (DNA): TGTGCCAGCAGCTTAGAGCCGGGACTAGCTTCAGGTGAGCAGTTCTTC. This sequence encodes CASSLEPGLASGEQFF.

The V call is TRBV15, the J call TRBJ2-3; D is undetermined. Germline V gene lookup returns CDR1 LNHNV and CDR2 YYDKDF (reference sequence). Trimming pared 0 bases from V and 6 bases from J, leaving 7 bases between. CDR3 length equals 13 residues. The CDR3 DNA sequence: TGTGCCACCAGCAGAGATAGATTCGATACGCAGTATTTT. Translating it yields CATSRDRFDTQYF.

This chain links TRBV18 with TRBJ1-4; 7 nucleotides agree with TRBD1. Looked up from germline, CDR1 is KGHSH and CDR2 is LQKENI. The CDR3 loop spans 15 amino acids. The junction had 8 bases not matched to a gene; V was cut back by 2 bases and J by 8 bases. This CDR3 reads CASSPSDRVNEKLFF. In DNA form, the CDR3 reads TGTGCCAGCTCACCAAGCGACAGGGTAAACGAAAAACTGTTTTTT.